The clone carrying this T cell receptor (beta chain) was seen only a few times. Its antigen is unknown. Extracted RNA was reverse transcribed, and the resulting cDNA served as sequencing template. The data were produced by immunoSEQ multiplex PCR, yet TCRdb's version contains in-frame clones alone and is incomplete. The sample shows about 210,000 clones, about 50% of them seen only once. CDR1 and CDR2 from the germline V gene are SQVTM and ANQGSEA. V lost 5 bases and J lost 5, with 18 bases in between. The CDR3 spans 14 residues. Treatment of the sample: oral pan-JAK inhibitor, 5-10 mg twice daily. The data originate from a study of CD8+ T cells in alopecia areata. Overall study context: Affected scalp percentage determined the severity score of treated patients. Study-level findings and limits: Significant decreases in scalp clonality and expanded CD8+ clones followed tofacitinib treatment.

The source is a human donor with alopecia areata. The rearrangement uses TRBV29-1 and TRBJ1-1; D unclear. Sequenced here: CD4+ T cells sorted from blood, sampled at week 4, from a patient treated with tofacitinib. The CDR3 DNA reads TGCAGCGTTTCCCTACGGGGAAGCAGGACTGAAGCTTTCTTT. Protein sequence: CSVSLRGSRTEAFF.